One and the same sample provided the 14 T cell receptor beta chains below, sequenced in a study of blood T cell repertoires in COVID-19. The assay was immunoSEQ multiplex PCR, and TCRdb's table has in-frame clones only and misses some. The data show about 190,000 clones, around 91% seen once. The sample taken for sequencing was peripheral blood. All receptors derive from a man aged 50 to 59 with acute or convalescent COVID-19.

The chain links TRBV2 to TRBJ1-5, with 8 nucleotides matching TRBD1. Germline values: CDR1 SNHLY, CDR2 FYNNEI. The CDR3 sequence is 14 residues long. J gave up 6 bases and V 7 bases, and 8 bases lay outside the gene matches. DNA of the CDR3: TGTGCCAGCACTACCGGGACAGGTTTTCAGCCCCAGCATTTT. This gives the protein CASTTGTGFQPQHF.

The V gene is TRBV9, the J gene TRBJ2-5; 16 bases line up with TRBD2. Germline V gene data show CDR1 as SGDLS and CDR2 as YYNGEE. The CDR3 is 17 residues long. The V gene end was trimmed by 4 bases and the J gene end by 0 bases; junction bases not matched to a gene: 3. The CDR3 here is CASSSGTSGGDQETQYF. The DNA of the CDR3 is TGTGCCAGCAGCTCCGGGACTAGCGGGGGGGACCAAGAGACCCAGTACTTC.

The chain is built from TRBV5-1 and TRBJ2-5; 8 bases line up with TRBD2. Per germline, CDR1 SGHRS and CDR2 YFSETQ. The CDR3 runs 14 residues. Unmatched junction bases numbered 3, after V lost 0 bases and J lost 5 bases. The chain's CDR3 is CASSLEGLEETQYF. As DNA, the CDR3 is TGCGCCAGCAGCTTGGAGGGACTAGAGGAGACCCAGTACTTC.

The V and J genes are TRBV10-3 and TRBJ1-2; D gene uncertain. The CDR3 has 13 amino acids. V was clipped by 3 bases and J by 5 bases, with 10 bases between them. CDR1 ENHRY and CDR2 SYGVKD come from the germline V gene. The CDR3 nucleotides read TGTGCCATCAGTGAACAAGGAGGGTATGGCTACACCTTC. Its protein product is CAISEQGGYGYTF.

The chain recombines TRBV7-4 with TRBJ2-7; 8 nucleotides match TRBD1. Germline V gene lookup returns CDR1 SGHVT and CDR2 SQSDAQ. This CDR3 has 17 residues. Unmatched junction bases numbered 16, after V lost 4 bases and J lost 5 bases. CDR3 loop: CASSYRGSDREVHEQYV. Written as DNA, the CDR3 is TGTGCCAGCAGCTATAGGGGGTCGGACAGGGAAGTTCACGAGCAGTACGTC.

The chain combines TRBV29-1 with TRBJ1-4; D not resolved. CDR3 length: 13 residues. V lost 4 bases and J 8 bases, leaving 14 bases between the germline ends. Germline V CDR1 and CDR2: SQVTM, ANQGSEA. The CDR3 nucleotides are TGCAGCGTTGCCCGCCCCGAGCGAGAAAAACTGTTTTTT. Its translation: CSVARPEREKLFF.

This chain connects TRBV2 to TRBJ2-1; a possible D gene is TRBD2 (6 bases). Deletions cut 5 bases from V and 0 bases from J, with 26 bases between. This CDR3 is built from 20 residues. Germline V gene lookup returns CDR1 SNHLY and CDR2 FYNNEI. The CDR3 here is CASSLSRDSLIPGSYNEQFF. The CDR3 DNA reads TGTGCCAGCAGTCTATCCCGGGACTCCCTAATCCCCGGCTCCTACAATGAGCAGTTCTTC. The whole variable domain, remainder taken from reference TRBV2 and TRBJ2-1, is EPEVTQTPSHQVTQMGQEVILRCVPISNHLYFYWYRQILGQKVEFLVSFYNNEISEKSEIFDDQFSVERPDGSNFTLKIRSTKLEDSAMYFCASSLSRDSLIPGSYNEQFFGPGTRLTVL.

CDR3 loop: CASSLAAGLDGNQPQHF. Written as DNA, the CDR3 is TGTGCCAGCAGCTTGGCAGCAGGGTTAGACGGCAATCAGCCCCAGCATTTT. This chain uses TRBV5-5 with TRBJ1-5, with D perhaps TRBD1 (5 bases). The CDR3 sequence is 17 residues long. From germline, CDR1 is SGHKS and CDR2 YYEKEE (reference sequence). V lost 0 bases to trimming and J lost 2 bases, with 15 bases between them.

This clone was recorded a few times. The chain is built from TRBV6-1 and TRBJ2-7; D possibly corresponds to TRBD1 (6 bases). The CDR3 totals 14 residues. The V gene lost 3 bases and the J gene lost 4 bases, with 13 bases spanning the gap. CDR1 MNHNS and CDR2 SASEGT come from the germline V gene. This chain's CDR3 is CASSDWDKPYEQYF. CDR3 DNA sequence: TGTGCCAGCAGTGATTGGGACAAGCCGTACGAGCAGTACTTC.

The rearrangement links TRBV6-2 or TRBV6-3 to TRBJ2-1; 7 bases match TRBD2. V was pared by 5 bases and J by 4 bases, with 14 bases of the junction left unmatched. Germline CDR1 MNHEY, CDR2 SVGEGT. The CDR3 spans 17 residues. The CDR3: CASSANGAGAPYNEQFF. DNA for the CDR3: TGTGCCAGCAGTGCGAACGGGGCGGGAGCACCTTACAATGAGCAGTTCTTC.

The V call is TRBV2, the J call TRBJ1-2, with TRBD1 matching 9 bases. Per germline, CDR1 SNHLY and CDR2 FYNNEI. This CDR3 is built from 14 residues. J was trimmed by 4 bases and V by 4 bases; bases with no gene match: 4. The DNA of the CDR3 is TGTGCCAGCAGTGGACAGGGGGAGTCCTATGGCTACACCTTC. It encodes CASSGQGESYGYTF.

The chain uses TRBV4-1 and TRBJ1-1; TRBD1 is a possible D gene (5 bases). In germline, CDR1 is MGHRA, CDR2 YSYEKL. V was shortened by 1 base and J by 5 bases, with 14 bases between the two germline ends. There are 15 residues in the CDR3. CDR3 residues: CASSQGVSGITEAFF. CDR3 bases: TGCGCCAGCAGCCAAGGGGTTTCAGGGATAACTGAAGCTTTCTTT.

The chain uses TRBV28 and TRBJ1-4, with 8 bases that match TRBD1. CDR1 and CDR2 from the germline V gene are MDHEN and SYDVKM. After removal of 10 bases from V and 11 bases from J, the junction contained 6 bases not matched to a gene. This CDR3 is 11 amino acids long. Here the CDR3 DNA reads TGTGCCATTCTAAGACAGGGGAAACTGTTTTTT. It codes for CAILRQGKLFF.

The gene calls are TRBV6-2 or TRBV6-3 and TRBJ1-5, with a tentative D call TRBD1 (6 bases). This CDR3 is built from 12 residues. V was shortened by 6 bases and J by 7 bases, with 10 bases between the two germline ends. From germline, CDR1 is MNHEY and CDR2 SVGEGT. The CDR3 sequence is CASSTGFQPQHF. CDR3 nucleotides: TGTGCCAGCAGCACAGGGTTCCAGCCCCAGCATTTT.